This TCR beta chain was profiled in a study of cytomegalovirus exposure and HLA in healthy donors. Study findings and constraints: Common viral pathogens (according to a later analysis) appeared linked to several of the most significant clusters.

60 Vbeta and 13 Jbeta primers were used in PCR. This table comes from immunoSEQ multiplex PCR, and its TCRdb copy is limited to in-frame clones, with some not included. The data contain 90,000 to 150,000 clones, 60% to 80% of them singletons. With regard to this clone: What it binds is not known.

This CDR3 spans 14 amino acids. The germline CDR1 and CDR2 sequences are SGHRS and YFSETQ. V lost 0 bases to trimming and J lost 2 bases, with 8 bases between them. Specimen: PBMCs. The clonotype comes from a man aged 50-60 years in good health and CMV-seropositive. The V and J genes are TRBV5-1 and TRBJ1-1; TRBD1 might be the D (5 bases). This chain's CDR3 is CASSLDQGNTEAFF. The CDR3 DNA reads as TGCGCCAGCAGCTTGGACCAGGGTAACACTGAAGCTTTCTTT.